The text below deals with one TCR beta chain. The V and J ends lost 7 bases and 4 bases respectively, with 8 bases between them. From germline, CDR1 is KGHDR and CDR2 SFDVKD. The CDR3 runs 12 residues. Per the original methods: Amplification of reference gene primers was used by the study to estimate nucleated cell counts. Libraries were prepared by immunoSEQ multiplex PCR; TCRdb keeps only in-frame clonotypes and omits some of them. For V, J and clone size, that table is used; D and trimming come from the DNA. In the table there are approximately 290,000 clones, about 86% of which are singletons. This sample is drawn from a study of blood T cell repertoires in COVID-19. Across the study: From the United States, Italy and Spain came samples of acute and convalescent COVID-19. The analysed material was cDNA or gDNA that came from T cells, B-cell-depleted T cells, or PBMCs.

The rearrangement joins TRBV24-1 to TRBJ2-3; D unresolved. This clonotype originated in a person in their 70s with COVID-19, enrolled during active disease. Sequenced sample: peripheral blood. This chain's CDR3 is CATSLFADTQYF. In DNA, the CDR3 is TGTGCCACCAGCCTGTTTGCAGATACGCAGTATTTT.